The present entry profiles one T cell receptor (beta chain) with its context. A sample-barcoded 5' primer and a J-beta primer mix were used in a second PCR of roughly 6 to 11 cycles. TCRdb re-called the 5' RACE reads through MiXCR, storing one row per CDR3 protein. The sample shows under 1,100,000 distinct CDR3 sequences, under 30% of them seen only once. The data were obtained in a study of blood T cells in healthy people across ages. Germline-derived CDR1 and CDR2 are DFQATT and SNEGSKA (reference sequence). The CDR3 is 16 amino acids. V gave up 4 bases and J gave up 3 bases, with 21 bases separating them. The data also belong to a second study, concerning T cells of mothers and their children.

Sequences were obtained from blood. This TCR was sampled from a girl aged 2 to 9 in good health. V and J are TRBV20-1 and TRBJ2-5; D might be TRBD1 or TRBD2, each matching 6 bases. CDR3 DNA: TGCAGTGCTATGGCTCCGACAACGGGGGCCAAAGAGACCCAGTACTTC. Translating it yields CSAMAPTTGAKETQYF.